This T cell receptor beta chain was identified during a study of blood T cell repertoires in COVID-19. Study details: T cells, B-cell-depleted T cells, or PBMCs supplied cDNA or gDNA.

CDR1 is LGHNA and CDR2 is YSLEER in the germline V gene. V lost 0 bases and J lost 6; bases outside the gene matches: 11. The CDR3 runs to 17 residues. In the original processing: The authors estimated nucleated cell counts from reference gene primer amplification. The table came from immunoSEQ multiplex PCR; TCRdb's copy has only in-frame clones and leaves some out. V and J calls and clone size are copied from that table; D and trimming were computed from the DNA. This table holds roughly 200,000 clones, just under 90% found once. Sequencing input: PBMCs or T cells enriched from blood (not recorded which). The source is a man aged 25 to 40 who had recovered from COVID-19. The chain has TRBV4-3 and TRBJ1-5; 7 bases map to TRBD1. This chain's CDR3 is CASSQDRTYRGSQPQHF. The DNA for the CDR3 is TGCGCCAGCAGCCAAGACCGGACCTACAGGGGCAGTCAGCCCCAGCATTTT.